Below, one T cell receptor (beta chain) is given with its context. Its antigen has not been determined. Base qualities are not provided; no much larger clone lies one nucleotide away. Each collaborating institution followed its own protocols to collect whole blood in K2EDTA tubes. For TCRbeta analysis, collaborator samples were shipped as frozen whole blood, as isolated PBMCs, or as DNA extracted from either sample type. The CDR3 covers 14 residues, taking in both the cysteine and the phenylalanine. Here the CDR3 DNA is all that survives: 42 bases in frame from base 1. CDR1 and CDR2, per the germline V gene (reference sequence), are LGHDT and YNNKEL. V is cut back by 3 bases and J by 6 bases, with 6 bases in the junction unmatched. This entry belongs to a study of blood T cell repertoires in COVID-19 (dated by TCRdb to 2020 to 2021). Concerning the study at large: The collaborator samples originated in the United States, Italy and Spain and spanned the acute and convalescent phases of COVID-19. The material from the prospective study consisted of cDNA or gDNA derived from T cells, B-cell-depleted T cells, or PBMCs. Subjects who had been exposed to COVID-19, were actively infected with it, or had recovered from it provided the deeply sampled blood TCRbeta repertoires that made up the dataset. The repertoires were released in a freely available public database intended as a resource for research on the immune response to SARS-CoV-2. The samples were drawn from two sources: the first 160 participants of the ongoing ImmuneRACE study, and fewer than 1,500 subjects contributed by 6 global collaborators. Nearly every sample came with metadata listing a de-identified subject ID, COVID-19 status, age in years and sex. Where available, HLA class I and class II types were obtained from metadata supplied by the sample provider rather than from assay-based typing.

Results and caveats for the whole study, not just this receptor: The quantity of clinical and demographic metadata differed by source and by participant and was supplied without curation.

TCRbeta CDR3 regions were amplified from genomic DNA by means of the immunoSEQ Assay, a bias-controlled multiplex PCR. Regarding the original processing steps: Within the assay, amplification of reference gene primers was used to estimate how many nucleated cells each sample contained. To quantify the absolute abundance of each unique TCRbeta CDR3 rearrangement, sequence reads were collapsed and filtered. For each sample, productive Simpson clonality was calculated as the square root of Simpson's diversity index across productive rearrangements. What TCRdb holds here is the immuneACCESS table cut down to in-frame rearrangements. Part of the clones is not present; checked against another copy, under half of the missing clones reflect an unresolved V gene, and the others are unexplained. The V and J calls and the clone size are those of that table, but D and trimming were determined from the DNA. The sample table records about 86,000 clones; about 87% of these occur just once. The ten largest clones take up 1.1% of the sample.

Specimen: peripheral blood. The sequence was obtained from a human donor in a cohort sampled during active COVID-19. The chain couples TRBV3-1 (or the pseudogene TRBV3-2) to TRBJ2-3, with 7 middle bases fitting TRBD2. The CDR3 is CASSHSGGMDTQYF. Read as DNA, the sequence is TGTGCCAGCAGCCATTCGGGAGGTATGGATACGCAGTATTTT.